This TCR beta chain was observed in a study of breast tumors, draining lymph nodes, adjacent tissues. At least ten counts were recorded for this clonotype. Samples came from axillary lymph nodes draining the breast cancer. Each CDR3 protein is one row after TCRdb ran MiXCR on the multiplex PCR reads. The sample has 130,000 or so distinct CDR3 sequences; about a fifth are singletons. CDR1 LNHDA and CDR2 SQIVND come from the germline V gene (reference sequence). CDR3 size: 15 residues. V was clipped by 3 bases and J by 0 bases, with 9 bases between them. Material for sequencing was axillary lymph node tissue. This clonotype was obtained from a female donor with breast cancer. Some clones in this sample may be carry-over from other donors' samples. The chain links TRBV19 to TRBJ2-1; D ambiguous. CDR3 bases: TGTGCCAGTAGTATCCCCCCTAGCTCCTACAATGAGCAGTTCTTC. It encodes CASSIPPSSYNEQFF.